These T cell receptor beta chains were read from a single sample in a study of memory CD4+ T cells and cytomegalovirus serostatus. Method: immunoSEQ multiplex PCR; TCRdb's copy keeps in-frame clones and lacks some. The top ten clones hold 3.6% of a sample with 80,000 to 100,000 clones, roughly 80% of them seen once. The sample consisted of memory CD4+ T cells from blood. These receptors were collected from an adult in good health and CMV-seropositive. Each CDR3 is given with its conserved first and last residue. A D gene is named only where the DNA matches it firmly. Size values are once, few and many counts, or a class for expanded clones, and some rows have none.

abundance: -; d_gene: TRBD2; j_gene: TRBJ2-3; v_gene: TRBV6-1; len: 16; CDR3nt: TGTGCCAGCAGTGGGTGGACTAGCGGGAGAACAGATACGCAGTATTTT; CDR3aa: CASSGWTSGRTDTQYF
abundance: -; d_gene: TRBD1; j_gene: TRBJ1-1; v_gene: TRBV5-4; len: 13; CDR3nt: TGTGCCAGCAGCCTGCGACAGGGGGCTGAAGCTTTCTTT; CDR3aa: CASSLRQGAEAFF
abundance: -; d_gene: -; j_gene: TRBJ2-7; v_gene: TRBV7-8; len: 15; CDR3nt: TGTGCCAGCAGCTTAAGGGCAGGCAGCTCCTACGAGCAGTACTTC; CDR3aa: CASSLRAGSSYEQYF
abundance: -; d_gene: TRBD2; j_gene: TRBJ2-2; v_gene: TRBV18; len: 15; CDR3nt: TGTGCCAGCTCTCCGACTAGCGGGAGTACCGGGGAGCTGTTTTTT; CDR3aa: CASSPTSGSTGELFF
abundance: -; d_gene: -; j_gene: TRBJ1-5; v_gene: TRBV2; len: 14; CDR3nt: TGTGCCAGCAGTGTCTACTCTAGCAATCAGCCCCAGCATTTT; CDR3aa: CASSVYSSNQPQHF
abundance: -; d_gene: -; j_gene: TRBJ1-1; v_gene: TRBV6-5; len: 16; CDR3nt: TGTGCCAGCAGTTTCAAGATGGCACAGATGAACACTGAAGCTTTCTTT; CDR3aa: CASSFKMAQMNTEAFF
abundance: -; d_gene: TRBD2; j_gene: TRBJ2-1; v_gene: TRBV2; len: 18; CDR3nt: TGTGCCAGCGAGAAGGGACTAGCGGGAGGAAGTGGCTACAATGAGCAGTTCTTC; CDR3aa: CASEKGLAGGSGYNEQFF
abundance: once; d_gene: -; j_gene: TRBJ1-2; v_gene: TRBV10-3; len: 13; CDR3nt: TGTGCCATCAGTGAGTCCCCCAAAGATGGCTACACCTTC; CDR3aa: CAISESPKDGYTF
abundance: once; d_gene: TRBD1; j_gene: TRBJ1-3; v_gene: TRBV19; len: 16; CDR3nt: TGTGCCAGTAGTCCGACGACAGGGGCGTCTGGAAACACCATATATTTT; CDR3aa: CASSPTTGASGNTIYF
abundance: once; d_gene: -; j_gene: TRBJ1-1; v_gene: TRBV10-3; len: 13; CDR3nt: TGTGCCATCAGCGATCCAAAGGGCGCTGAAGCTTTCTTT; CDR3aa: CAISDPKGAEAFF
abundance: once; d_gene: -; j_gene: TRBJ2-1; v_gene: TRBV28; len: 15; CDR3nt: TGTGCCAGCAGCCCACCCCCGAGCTCCTACAATGAGCAGTTCTTC; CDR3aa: CASSPPPSSYNEQFF
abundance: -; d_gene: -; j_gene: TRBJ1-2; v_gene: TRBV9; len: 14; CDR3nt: TGTGCCAGCAGTACTGGAACAGGCTACTATGGCTACACCTTC; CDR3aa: CASSTGTGYYGYTF
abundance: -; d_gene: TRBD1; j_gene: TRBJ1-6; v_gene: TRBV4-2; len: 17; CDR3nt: TGTGCCAGCAGCCCACCACTGACAGGGACCCGTAGTTCACCCCTCCACTTT; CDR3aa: CASSPPLTGTRSSPLHF
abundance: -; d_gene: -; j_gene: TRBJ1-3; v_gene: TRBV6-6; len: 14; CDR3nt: TGTGCCAGCAGACAAGGGGGGATAAGAAACACCATATATTTT; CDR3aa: CASRQGGIRNTIYF
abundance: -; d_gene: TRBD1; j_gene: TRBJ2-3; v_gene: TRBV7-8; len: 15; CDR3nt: TGTGCCAGCAGCCCGGGACAGGGGGCTTCAGATACGCAGTATTTT; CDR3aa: CASSPGQGASDTQYF
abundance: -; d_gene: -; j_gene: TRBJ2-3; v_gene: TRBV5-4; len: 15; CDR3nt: TGTGCCAGCAGCTTGGTACAGGGGGGGATAGATACGCAGTATTTT; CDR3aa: CASSLVQGGIDTQYF
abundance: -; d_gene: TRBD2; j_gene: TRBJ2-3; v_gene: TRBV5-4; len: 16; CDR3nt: TGTGCCAGCACCGGCGGGACTATCCCTAGCACAGATACGCAGTATTTT; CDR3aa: CASTGGTIPSTDTQYF
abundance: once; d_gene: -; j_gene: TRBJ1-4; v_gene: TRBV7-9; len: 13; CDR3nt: TGTGCCAGCAGCCTCCTGATAGGTGAAAAACTGTTTTTT; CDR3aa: CASSLLIGEKLFF
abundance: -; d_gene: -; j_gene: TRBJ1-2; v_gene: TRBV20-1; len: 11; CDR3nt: TGCAGTGCTAGAGACCAATATGGCTACACCTTC; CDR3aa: CSARDQYGYTF
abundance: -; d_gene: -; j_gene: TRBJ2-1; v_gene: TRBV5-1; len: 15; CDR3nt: TGCGCCAGCAGCTGGACCGGGGGGCGGGGCAATGAGCAGTTCTTC; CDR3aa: CASSWTGGRGNEQFF
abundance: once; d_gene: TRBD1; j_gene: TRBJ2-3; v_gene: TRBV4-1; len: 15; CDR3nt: TGCGCCAGCAGCCCTGGGACAGTCAGCACAGATACGCAGTATTTT; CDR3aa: CASSPGTVSTDTQYF
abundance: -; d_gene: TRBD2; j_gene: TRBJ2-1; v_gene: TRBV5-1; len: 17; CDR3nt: TGCGCCAGCAGCTTGGATTTAGCTAGCGGGATATGGAATGAGCAGTTCTTC; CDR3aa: CASSLDLASGIWNEQFF
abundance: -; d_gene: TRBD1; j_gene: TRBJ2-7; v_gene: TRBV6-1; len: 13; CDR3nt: TGTGCCGGTTCCCGGGACAGAGTGGACGAGCAGTACTTC; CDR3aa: CAGSRDRVDEQYF